This TCR beta chain was sequenced in a study of T cells in Graves' hyperthyroidism and ophthalmopathy. Amplification targeted TCR beta CDR3 regions from RNA transcripts. The study used the HTBI primer set for a first-round RT-PCR of the TCR CDR3. TCRdb re-called the multiplex PCR reads with MiXCR, one entry per CDR3 protein. This sample has roughly 660,000 distinct CDR3 sequences, with 17% found just once. Graves' hyperthyroidism showing no ophthalmopathy progression within 18 months was considered stable. Deletions cut 4 bases from V and 0 bases from J, with 13 bases between. Germline loops: CDR1 SQVTM, CDR2 ANQGSEA. The CDR3 has 15 amino acids.

The receptor was isolated from a man aged 45-60 years with Graves' hyperthyroidism. The chain carries TRBV29-1 and TRBJ1-5; the D gene is possibly TRBD1 (6 bases). Source material: blood. CDR3 sequence (DNA): TGCAGCGTTGTGACGGGACACAATAGCAATCAGCCCCAGCATTTT. Its protein product is CSVVTGHNSNQPQHF.